A single sample is the source of the 22 T cell receptor beta chains below, sequenced in a study of T cells in Graves' hyperthyroidism and ophthalmopathy (dated by TCRdb to about 2019). The library was obtained by multiplex PCR. Sequencing relied on an Illumina HiSeq 2000. The TCR beta CDR3 regions were amplified from RNA transcripts. For the first round of RT-PCR on the TCR CDR3, the HTBI primer set was used together with the Qiagen OneStep RT-PCR kit. TCRdb reprocessing: public reads trimmed at Q25 with fastp, clones called with MiXCR, in-frame beta chains kept. Every entry covers one CDR3 protein and lists the most common genes and DNA from its rows. This sample holds over 200,000 distinct CDR3 sequences; more than 15% were observed only once. The ten top clones hold approximately 50% of the sample. Sequencing input: blood. The receptors originated from a man aged 45-65 years with Graves' hyperthyroidism.

The chain carries TRBV11-2 and TRBJ2-7; perhaps TRBD1 as D (6 bases). The CDR3 contains 12 residues. The V gene lost 5 bases and the J gene lost 7 bases, with 12 bases spanning the gap. Germline V gene data show CDR1 as SGHAT and CDR2 as FQNNGV. The CDR3 DNA sequence: TGTGCCAGCAGCCCCAGGGACATGGAGCAGTACTTC. Encoded protein: CASSPRDMEQYF.

Ten or more counts support this clonotype. V gene TRBV30 combines with J gene TRBJ2-5; 9 bases line up with TRBD1. With 4 bases clipped from V and 7 bases from J, the junction kept 4 bases outside the gene matches. The CDR3 spans 12 residues. Looked up from germline, CDR1 is GTSNPN and CDR2 is SVGIG (reference sequence). CDR3 DNA sequence: TGTGCCTGGACCCGGGACAGGGCGACCCAGTACTTC. This gives the protein CAWTRDRATQYF.

This clonotype was picked up a small number of times. The chain joins TRBV2 to TRBJ2-5; TRBD2 matches at 7 bases. Germline trimming cut 8 bases from V and 5 bases from J; bases unmatched to any gene: 14. The CDR3 consists of 15 residues. Germline values: CDR1 SNHLY, CDR2 FYNNEI. This CDR3 is CASLEGGEGRETQYF. DNA for the CDR3: TGTGCCAGCCTTGAAGGAGGGGAGGGGCGGGAGACCCAGTACTTC.

This clonotype was found a few times. The J gene is TRBJ1-1, the V gene TRBV7-9; 12 bases are shared with TRBD1. CDR1 and CDR2 (germline): SEHNR, FQNEAQ (reference sequence). Losses at the gene ends were 3 bases for V and 10 bases for J; bases not matched to a gene: 3. The CDR3 runs to 13 residues. The CDR3 nucleotides read TGTGCCAGCAGCTTGGGACAGGGGGCGACAGCTTTCTTT. Protein: CASSLGQGATAFF.

The chain couples TRBV20-1 to TRBJ2-3; TRBD2 agrees at 10 bases. Germline CDR1 is DFQATT and CDR2 is SNEGSKA (reference sequence). V shed 6 bases, J shed 3 bases, and the junction held 9 bases outside the gene matches. This CDR3 has 15 amino acids. CDR3 in DNA: TGCAGTGCAGATGAGCGGGAGGGCCTGACAGATACGCAGTATTTT. Encoded protein: CSADEREGLTDTQYF.

This clonotype was recorded a few times. The chain combines TRBV25-1 with TRBJ1-4; no clear D. CDR1 and CDR2 (germline): MGHDK, SYGVNS. The CDR3 runs 13 residues. The V and J ends lost 0 bases and 11 bases respectively, with 10 bases between them. In DNA form, the CDR3 reads TGTGCCAGCAGTGAATATGGCGCCAGGAAACTGTTTTTT. Translating gives CASSEYGARKLFF.

This clonotype was seen at least ten times. The CDR3 here is CASTLAGGVDTQYF. The CDR3 DNA reads TGTGCCAGCACACTAGCGGGAGGAGTAGATACGCAGTATTTT. The chain recombines TRBV12-3 or TRBV12-4 with TRBJ2-3; 12 bases line up with TRBD2. V trimming: 7 bases; J trimming: 5 bases; junction bases outside the gene matches: 4. There are 14 residues in the CDR3.

This clonotype came up a few times. The CDR3 region has the DNA TGTGCCAGTAGTATACCTAGCGGGACCCAGTACTTC. This translates into CASSIPSGTQYF. The chain recombines TRBV19 with TRBJ2-5, with 7 bases fitting TRBD2. V lost 2 bases, J lost 7 bases, and 1 base stayed unmatched. Germline V lookup: CDR1 LNHDA, CDR2 SQIVND (reference sequence). The CDR3 totals 12 residues.

In DNA form, the CDR3 reads TGTGCCAGCAGCCTGCTGACTTACTACAATGAGCAGTTCTTC. It specifies CASSLLTYYNEQFF. This chain uses TRBV28 with TRBJ2-1; unclear D gene. Between the trimmed V and J ends, which lost 6 bases and 3 bases, there was a span of 12 bases. CDR3 size: 14 residues. CDR1 is MDHEN and CDR2 is SYDVKM in the germline V gene.

This clonotype was seen only a few times. The chain is built from TRBV7-3 and TRBJ1-5, with no clear D. This CDR3 region has 15 residues. Germline CDR1 reads SGHTA; CDR2 reads FQGTGA. Trimming stripped 5 bases from V and 2 bases from J, with 13 bases between. CDR3 coding DNA: TGTGCCAGCAGCCCCCGCCGGGTGGGCAATCAGCCCCAGCATTTT. Residues: CASSPRRVGNQPQHF.

This chain links TRBV7-2 with TRBJ2-7, with D maybe TRBD1 (6 bases). Germline V gene data show CDR1 as SGHTA and CDR2 as FQGNSA. CDR3 length: 14 residues. Trimming cost V 6 bases and J 2 bases, with 14 bases left between them. CDR3 in DNA: TGTGCCAGCAGGCCGGGGACAACGCCCTACGAGCAGTACTTC. It is translated as CASRPGTTPYEQYF.

This clonotype was recorded many times. The chain recombines TRBV3-1 with TRBJ1-1; D might be TRBD1 (5 bases). Germline V gene data show CDR1 as LGHDT and CDR2 as YNNKEL (reference sequence). V gave up 2 bases and J gave up 7 bases, with 11 bases separating them. The CDR3 consists of 13 residues. In nucleotides, the CDR3 is TGTGCCAGCAGCCAAAACGCTGGGGGTGAAGCTTTCTTT. Translated, it gives CASSQNAGGEAFF.

Note on this clonotype: The junction departs from the called germline gene at one end, perhaps through a read error. The chain joins TRBV6-2 or TRBV6-3 to TRBJ1-3, with a tentative D call TRBD1 (5 bases). Germline CDR1 is MNHEY and CDR2 is SVGEGT. This CDR3 region has 18 residues. This CDR3 is CASKASTVGFRSGNAIYF. CDR3 coding DNA: TGTGCCAGCAAGGCTTCGACAGTGGGTTTTAGGTCTGGAAACGCCATATATTTT.

The chain joins TRBV5-5 to TRBJ1-6, with D unclear. The germline V and J ends were trimmed by 0 bases and 4 bases, with 2 bases remaining between them. CDR1 and CDR2 from the germline V gene are SGHKS and YYEKEE (reference sequence). The CDR3 is 13 residues long. The CDR3, as DNA: TGTGCCAGCAGCTTGGGGTATAATTCACCCCTCCACTTT. Protein product: CASSLGYNSPLHF.

The chain links TRBV12-3 or TRBV12-4 to TRBJ1-1, with a tentative D call TRBD1 (6 bases). The CDR3 runs to 11 residues. The V end was cut by 2 bases, the J end by 11 bases, with 9 bases between. The DNA of the CDR3 is TGTGCCAGCAGTTTAAACCAGGGGGCTTTCTTT. This translates into CASSLNQGAFF.

This clonotype was found many times. The J gene is TRBJ2-3, the V gene TRBV30; either TRBD1 or TRBD2 may fit D (5 bases each). Germline CDR1 is GTSNPN and CDR2 is SVGIG (reference sequence). The length of the CDR3 is 16 residues. V lost 1 base and J lost 8, with 22 bases in between. Written as DNA, the CDR3 is TGTGCCTGGAGTGAAATCGGGTCCCGGGGCTATGGTACGCAGTATTTT. Its translation is CAWSEIGSRGYGTQYF.

The rearrangement links TRBV5-6 to TRBJ2-5; no clear D gene. V was clipped by 0 bases and J by 2 bases, with 8 bases between them. Germline V CDR1 and CDR2: SGHDT, YYEEEE. There are 14 residues in the CDR3. The CDR3 loop is CASSLVRNQETQYF. The CDR3 DNA is TGTGCCAGCAGCTTGGTTAGGAATCAAGAGACCCAGTACTTC.

The sample holds many counts of this clonotype. The genes are TRBV20-1 and TRBJ1-1, with 7 bases fitting TRBD1. The V and J ends lost 3 bases and 8 bases, in that order; junction bases with no gene match: 9. The CDR3 loop spans 13 amino acids. The V gene's germline CDR1 is DFQATT and CDR2 SNEGSKA (reference sequence). CDR3 nucleotide sequence: TGCAGTGCTAGGGGGACAGTAGGGCCCGAAGCTTTCTTT. Encoded protein: CSARGTVGPEAFF.

This clonotype appeared many times. The V gene is TRBV6-1, the J gene TRBJ2-5; 8 bases map to TRBD1. The CDR3 sequence is 14 residues long. Germline V CDR1 and CDR2: MNHNS, SASEGT. V was clipped by 5 bases and J by 2 bases; unmatched bases: 4. The CDR3 spells CASSLQGGQETQYF. In DNA form, the CDR3 reads TGTGCCAGCAGTCTACAGGGGGGTCAAGAGACCCAGTACTTC.

Ten or more counts support this clonotype. The chain is built from TRBV20-1 and TRBJ2-1, with 11 bases aligning to TRBD2. The CDR3 spans 16 residues. The V gene's germline CDR1 is DFQATT and CDR2 SNEGSKA (reference sequence). V was clipped by 1 base and J by 0 bases; unmatched bases: 2. The CDR3 protein is CSARVLAGGSYNEQFF. In DNA form, the CDR3 reads TGCAGTGCTAGAGTCCTAGCGGGAGGCTCCTACAATGAGCAGTTCTTC.

This clonotype occurred a few times. The chain employs TRBV7-3 and TRBJ2-3, with D perhaps TRBD1 (8 bases). There are 16 residues in the CDR3. From germline, CDR1 is SGHTA and CDR2 FQGTGA. The V end lost 5 bases, the J end lost 1 base, and 16 bases lay between the germline ends. The CDR3 here is CASSIDRGGGTDTQYF. CDR3 nucleotide sequence: TGTGCCAGCAGCATAGACAGGGGAGGGGGCACAGATACGCAGTATTTT.

This clonotype was seen only a few times. The chain joins TRBV7-9 to TRBJ2-7, with TRBD1 as a possible D gene (6 bases). The germline V gene encodes CDR1 SEHNR and CDR2 FQNEAQ (reference sequence). This CDR3 is 13 amino acids long. V lost 1 base, J lost 6 bases, and 10 bases lay in between. The CDR3 DNA is TGTGCCAGCAGCTTAGTAGTGGGGGCCGAGCAGTACTTC. Translation: CASSLVVGAEQYF.